This T cell receptor beta chain was sequenced in a study of blood T cell repertoires in COVID-19. Across the whole study: Nucleic acid was either cDNA or gDNA, and it came from T cells, B-cell-depleted T cells, or PBMCs.

This clone showed up just once. Repertoires were generated with immunoSEQ multiplex PCR, while TCRdb's copy carries only in-frame clones and drops some. The data contain some 250,000 clones, approximately 91% of them seen just once; the ten biggest clones take up about 2.5%. With 2 bases clipped from V and 0 bases from J, the junction kept 2 bases outside the gene matches. This CDR3 has 15 amino acids. The germline gives CDR1 SEHNR, CDR2 FQNEAQ (reference sequence). Adults between roughly 18 and 95 years of age took part from approximately 24 US areas. J is TRBJ1-2 and V is TRBV7-9; TRBD1 matches at 8 bases. The source of this sequence is a woman aged 40 to 50 with acute COVID-19. Sequenced material: PBMCs or T cells enriched from blood (not recorded which). Here the CDR3 reads CASSLNRGTNYGYTF. Written as DNA, the CDR3 is TGTGCCAGCAGCTTAAACAGGGGGACTAACTATGGCTACACCTTC.